This TCR beta chain was identified during a study of tumor-infiltrating lymphocytes in primary liver carcinoma. Study at large: Men and women, 30 to 69 years of age, made up the patients. Roughly 3.65 to 8 million productive TCRbeta reads were obtained per sample, with similar numbers across tissue types. Whole-study findings and limits: Tumor tissue displayed a significantly greater top-250-clone fraction than blood (p = 0.039). Lower overlap was observed for tumor-adjacent and tumor-blood pairs relative to tumor region pairs.

Per germline, CDR1 SGHAT and CDR2 FQDESV (reference sequence). There are 13 residues in the CDR3. Co-extracted RNA and DNA came from about 20-30 mg of unsorted bulk tissue. Concerning this clonotype: What it recognizes is unknown. This may be a read error, as it is one base from a much larger clone.

A constant-region primer served to make TCR beta cDNA from about 0.5 ug total RNA. What produced the TCR beta libraries was three nested multiplex PCR rounds using slightly modified ARM-PCR. The first two PCR rounds used TRBV1-TRBV30 forward primers with a C-beta reverse primer, about 10 cycles each. MiXCR was run by TCRdb on the multiplex PCR reads, yielding one entry per CDR3 protein. In the table there are under 90,000 distinct CDR3 sequences, about three quarters of which are singletons. The chain has TRBV11-1 and TRBJ1-1; no clear D. Sequencing used liver tumor tissue from sampling region 1. Subset meaning: tumor region T1, superior pole. The sequence was collected from a man aged 40-55 years with primary liver carcinoma and hepatitis B virus infection. The CDR3 coding sequence is TGTGCCAGCGGCTTAAACCGGAACACTGAAGCTTTCTTT. It codes for CASGLNRNTEAFF.